The rows below give T cell receptor beta chains drawn from one sample of a study of cytomegalovirus exposure and HLA in healthy donors. This table comes from immunoSEQ multiplex PCR, and its TCRdb copy is limited to in-frame clones, with some not included. This sample has some 100,000 clones; 55% to 75% occur once, and the top ten carry 15% to 20%. Sequencing was performed on PBMCs. The receptor set was obtained from a woman under 30 in good health and CMV-seropositive. The conserved cysteine and the conserved F or W are not part of the CDR3 here.

>TRBJ2-1|TRBV14
ASSPRTSSATSRQF
>TRBJ1-2|TRBV6-5
ASRTVGYT
>TRBJ1-4|TRBV2
ASSPGGQLNEKLF
>TRBJ1-6|TRBV7-6
ASSLQQGRTPLH
>TRBJ2-3|TRBV10-3
AIRDRGSGDTQY
>TRBJ1-4|TRBV9
ASSASRVTTNEKLF
>TRBJ1-2|TRBV5-1
ASSIARDTRNYGYT
>TRBJ2-1|TRBV9
ASSVGTEGGEQF
>TRBJ2-5|TRBV6-1
ASTGTGRETQY
>TRBJ2-4|TRBV5-1
ASSFDSAKNIQY
>TRBJ2-7|TRBV15
ATSRRVTGVEQY
>TRBJ1-4|TRBV7-2
ASSAGQGAWGEKLF
>TRBJ1-4|TRBV7-2
ASSLDGRGEKLF
>TRBJ1-1|TRBV6-5
ASSLGQGANTEAF
>TRBJ2-2|TRBV9
ASGRQNTGELF
>TRBJ2-7|TRBV14
ASSRTGLALYEQY
>TRBJ2-1|TRBV5-6
ASSSPRRGARNEQF
>TRBJ2-7|TRBV27
ASSPQGGEQY
>TRBJ2-1|TRBV4-2
ASSQRGGTSSYNEQF
>TRBJ2-3|TRBV28
ASSRGQGLAADTQY
>TRBJ1-2|TRBV7-2
ASSSRATEDYGYT
>TRBJ2-7|TRBV7-2
ASSPGRTYEQY
>TRBJ2-2|TRBV7-8
ASSTTGTSGREDGELF
>TRBJ2-7|TRBV6-6
ASSTRGGSSYEQY
>TRBJ2-1|TRBV13
ASSQDSSYNEQF
>TRBJ2-1|TRBV6-4
ASSGTSGSVNEQF
>TRBJ2-2|TRBV28
ASSWPSGRAGELF